This TCR beta chain was captured by sequencing in a study of ipilimumab plus nivolumab after autologous stem cell transplantation. Looking at the study overall: Median doses per patient: about 5 ipilimumab, under 10 nivolumab. The DLBCL cohort had primary refractory and relapsed disease, with 18-month progression-free survival of around 88% and 27%.

Method: immunoSEQ multiplex PCR; TCRdb's copy keeps in-frame clones and lacks some. Here the sample spans about 24,000 clones, around 83% being singletons. Dosing: nivolumab 3 mg/kg IV, weeks 1, 4, 7, 10, then every two weeks to week 26. CDR1 and CDR2 from the germline V gene are SGHDT and YYEEEE. The CDR3 is 15 residues long. V was pared by 0 bases and J by 7 bases, with 16 bases between. This clone was detected a few times. The sample was PBMCs, taken in a trial of ipilimumab plus nivolumab as post-transplant consolidation. The sequence was collected from a male donor with diffuse large B-cell lymphoma. The V and J genes are TRBV5-6 and TRBJ2-5; D is possibly TRBD1 or TRBD2 (5 bases each). DNA of the CDR3: TGTGCCAGCAGCTTGGCTGGAGTCGGGGCCGGGACCCAGTACTTC. Protein product: CASSLAGVGAGTQYF.